The clone carrying this T cell receptor beta chain appeared a few times. Sequence at one end of the junction differs from germline and may be a read error. CDR1 and CDR2 (germline): SGDLS, YYNGEE. The CDR3 is made up of 16 amino acids. Diagnoses used clinical symptoms, serum thyroxine and TRAb, thyroid ultrasound and orbital computed tomography. A sample of blood taken at first hyperthyroidism diagnosis preceded any ophthalmopathy symptoms. This entry belongs to a study of T cells in Graves' hyperthyroidism and ophthalmopathy. Template material for amplifying TCR beta CDR3 regions consisted of RNA transcripts. During a first-round RT-PCR of the TCR CDR3, the HTBI primer set was used. MiXCR, applied by TCRdb to the multiplex PCR reads, yields one record per CDR3 protein. The data show under 300,000 distinct CDR3 sequences, just over 14% seen once.

The receptor comes from a woman between 35 and 50 years old with Graves' hyperthyroidism that later progressed to Graves' ophthalmopathy. This chain uses TRBV9 with TRBJ2-1; 8 nucleotides agree with TRBD2. Sequenced input: blood. CDR3 in DNA: TGTGCCAGCAGCGCAAATTCTAGGACTAGCTATTCTGAGCAGTTCTTT. It specifies CASSANSRTSYSEQFF.